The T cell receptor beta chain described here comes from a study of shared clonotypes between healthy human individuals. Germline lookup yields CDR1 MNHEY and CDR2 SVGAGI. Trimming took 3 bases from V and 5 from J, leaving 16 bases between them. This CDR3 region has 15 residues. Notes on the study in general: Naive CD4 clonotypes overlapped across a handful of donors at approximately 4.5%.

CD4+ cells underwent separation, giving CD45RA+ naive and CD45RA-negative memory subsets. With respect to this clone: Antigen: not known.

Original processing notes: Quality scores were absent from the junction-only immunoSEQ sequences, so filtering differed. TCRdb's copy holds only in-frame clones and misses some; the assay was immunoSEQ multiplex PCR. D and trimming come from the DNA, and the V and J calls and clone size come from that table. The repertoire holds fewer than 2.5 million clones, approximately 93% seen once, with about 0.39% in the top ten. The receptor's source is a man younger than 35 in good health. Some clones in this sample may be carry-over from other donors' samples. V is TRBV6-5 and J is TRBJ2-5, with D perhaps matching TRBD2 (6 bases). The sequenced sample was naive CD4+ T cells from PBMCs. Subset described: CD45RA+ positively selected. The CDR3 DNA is TGTGCCAGCAGTTATACCTGGGGGAGGATGGAGACCCAGTACTTC. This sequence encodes CASSYTWGRMETQYF.